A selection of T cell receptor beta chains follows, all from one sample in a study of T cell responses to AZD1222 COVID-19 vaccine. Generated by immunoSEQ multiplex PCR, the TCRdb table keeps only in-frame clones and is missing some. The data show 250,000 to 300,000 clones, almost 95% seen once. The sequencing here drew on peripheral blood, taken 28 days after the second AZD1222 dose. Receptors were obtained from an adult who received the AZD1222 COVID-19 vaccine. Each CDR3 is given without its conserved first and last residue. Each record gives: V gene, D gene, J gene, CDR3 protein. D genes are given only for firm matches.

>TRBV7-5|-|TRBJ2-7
ARSLAGTSGTYEQY
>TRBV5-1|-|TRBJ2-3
ASSLRGTDTQY
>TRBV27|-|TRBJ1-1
ASSPRGWGVEAF
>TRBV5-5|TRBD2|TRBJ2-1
ASSLSGGATLYNEQF
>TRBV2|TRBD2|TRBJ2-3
ASLVAGGPDTQY
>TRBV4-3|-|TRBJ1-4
ASSQDSGTNEKLF
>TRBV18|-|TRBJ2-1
ASSPRVGGENNEQF
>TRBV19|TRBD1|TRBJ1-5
ASTRGQGSNQPQH
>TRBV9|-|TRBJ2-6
ASSVPLDPPGSGANVLT
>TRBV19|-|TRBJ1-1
ASSTGGRNTEAF
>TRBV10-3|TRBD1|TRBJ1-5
AISEWGGQDNQPQH
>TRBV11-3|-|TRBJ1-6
ASSLDRREINSPLH
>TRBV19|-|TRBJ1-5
ASSMPVIQPQH
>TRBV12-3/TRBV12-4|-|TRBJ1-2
ASRTASYGYT
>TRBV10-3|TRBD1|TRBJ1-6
ASGQGSSSYNSPLH
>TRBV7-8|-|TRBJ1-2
ASSLYRAYGYT
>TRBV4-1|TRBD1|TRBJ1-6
ASSQEQGSPLH
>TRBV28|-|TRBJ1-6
ASKGQTIYNSPLH
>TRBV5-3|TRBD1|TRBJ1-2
ARSTGQENGYT
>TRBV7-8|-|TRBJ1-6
ASSFFGLGGNSPLH
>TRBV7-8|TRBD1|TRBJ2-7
ASSLAEGTGPYEQY
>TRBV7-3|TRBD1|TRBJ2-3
ASSLDRGVGDTQY
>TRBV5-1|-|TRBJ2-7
ASSLAGISYEQY
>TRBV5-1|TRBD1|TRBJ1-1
ASSPLGQGGPVGAF
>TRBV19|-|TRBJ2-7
ASSIPPFAEQY
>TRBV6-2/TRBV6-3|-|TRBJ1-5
ASSYGGAGQPQH
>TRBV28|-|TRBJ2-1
ASSSGTAGYNEQF
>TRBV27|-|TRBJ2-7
ASSMGLSDEQY
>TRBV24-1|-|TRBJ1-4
ATSDPKQGRAGSNEKLF
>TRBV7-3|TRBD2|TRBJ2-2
ASSPKISGRANGELF
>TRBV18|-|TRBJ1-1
ASSSQGNTEAF
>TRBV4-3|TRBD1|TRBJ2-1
ASGWTGDNEQF
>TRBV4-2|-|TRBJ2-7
ASPEEGSYEQY
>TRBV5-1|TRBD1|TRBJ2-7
ASSLVGQGAAHEQY
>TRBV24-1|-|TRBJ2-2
ATSDSRAANTGELF
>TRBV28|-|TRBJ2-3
ASTEQGPSDTQY
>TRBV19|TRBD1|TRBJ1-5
ASSTTGTGVPQPQH
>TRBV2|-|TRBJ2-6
ASSLRLDPSGANVLT
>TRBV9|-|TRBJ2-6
ASSAGWGAGANVLT
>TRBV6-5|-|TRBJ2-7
ASRESSTYEQY
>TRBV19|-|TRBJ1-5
ASSTGSPASNQPQH
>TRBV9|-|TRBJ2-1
ASSVVPQNFGGNEQF
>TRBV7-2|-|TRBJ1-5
ASSPRDGQPQH
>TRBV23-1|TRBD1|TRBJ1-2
ASSHQFPPPGQGHGYT
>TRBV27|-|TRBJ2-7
ASSLRGASYEQY